This record looks at one TCR beta chain sequence and its context. Its antigen remains unknown. Other DNA sequences within the sample encode an identical CDR3. A multiplex PCR was run with 60 Vbeta primers and 13 Jbeta primers. Some clones are missing from TCRdb's copy, which holds only in-frame ones; the method was immunoSEQ multiplex PCR. Counted here are around 94,000 clones, about three quarters occurring once; the ten biggest clones make up 4.5% to 5.5%. These data originate in a study of cytomegalovirus exposure and HLA in healthy donors. Study-wide context: Sequencing of about 200 million T cells in an earlier analysis found 100 million to 140 million unique TCR beta sequences. Findings and limits, study-wide: When analyzed later, a missense DCLRE1C variant was found to be linked to TCR beta V- and J-gene trimming. For cytomegalovirus status, the classifier reportedly gave diagnoses with high specificity and sensitivity. In most subjects, TCR beta sequences reportedly gave accurate predictions of HLA-A and HLA-B alleles.

Per the germline V gene, CDR1 is SGHTA and CDR2 is FQGNSA. V lost 3 bases and J 1 base, leaving 6 bases between the germline ends. The length of the CDR3 is 13 residues. Material: PBMCs. The rearrangement joins TRBV7-2 to TRBJ1-1; possibly TRBD1 for D (6 bases). The clonotype comes from a woman in her thirties or forties in good health and CMV-seropositive. CDR3 region: CASSLTGNTEAFF. CDR3 coding DNA: TGTGCCAGCAGCTTGACAGGGAACACTGAAGCTTTCTTT.